Shown below are 19 T cell receptor beta chains from a single sample sequenced in a study of blood T cell repertoires in COVID-19. The method was immunoSEQ multiplex PCR; TCRdb's version includes in-frame clones alone and lacks a portion of them. The sample comprises 150,000 to 200,000 clones, approximately 90% of which are singletons, and approximately 7% rests with the top ten. The source material was PBMCs or T cells enriched from blood (not recorded which). The receptors come from a woman aged 45-59 years who had recovered from COVID-19.

This clone appeared once. Compared with germline, one end of the junction differs, possibly owing to a read error. The chain joins TRBV5-4 to TRBJ2-7; 12 nucleotides align to TRBD1. Germline loops: CDR1 SGHNT, CDR2 YYREEE (reference sequence). The CDR3 is 15 amino acids. The CDR3 spells CASSGTGGGSSEQYF. For the CDR3, the DNA is TGTGCCAGCAGCGGGACAGGGGGCGGCTCCTCCGAGCAGTACTTC.

The chain carries TRBV6-5 and TRBJ2-7; D might be TRBD1 (6 bases). With 6 bases removed from V and 6 bases from J, the gap between germline ends came to 21 bases. Germline assignment: CDR1 MNHEY and CDR2 SVGAGI. This CDR3 has 15 amino acids. CDR3 in amino acids: CASRPDRAGLGEQYF. The CDR3 nucleotides are TGTGCCAGCAGACCGGACAGAGCTGGGTTAGGCGAGCAGTACTTC.

The CDR3 DNA follows: TGTGCCAGCAGTCCCGGGTGGAGGAGTAGCAATCAGCCCCAGCATTTT. Amino acids: CASSPGWRSSNQPQHF. This sequence joins TRBV27 and TRBJ1-5; no definite D call. V was shortened by 5 bases and J by 0 bases, with 14 bases between the two germline ends. This CDR3 spans 16 amino acids. Germline CDR1 MNHEY, CDR2 SMNVEV (reference sequence).

The CDR3 nucleotides read TGTGCCAGCACACGACGGGGGGACACAGATACGCAGTATTTT. Translated: CASTRRGDTDTQYF. The chain recombines TRBV7-2 with TRBJ2-3; 7 nucleotides match TRBD2. Germline CDR1 SGHTA, CDR2 FQGNSA. V was pared by 7 bases and J by 2 bases, with 6 bases of the junction left unmatched. This CDR3 region has 14 residues.

Concerning this clone itself: At one end, the junction sequence differs from germline, possibly due to a read error. The V and J genes are TRBV28 and TRBJ2-4; a weak D match, TRBD2 (5 bases). Germline V gives CDR1 MDHEN, CDR2 SYDVKM. This CDR3 has 12 amino acids. CDR3 protein: CASSGIGLGLVF. The CDR3 DNA follows: TGTGCCAGCAGTGGTATAGGTTTAGGACTTGTGTTC.

This rearrangement joins TRBV18 to TRBJ2-5, with D tentatively TRBD1 (5 bases). Germline assignment: CDR1 KGHSH and CDR2 LQKENI. Between the trimmed V and J ends, which lost 4 bases and 9 bases, there was a span of 18 bases. The CDR3 runs to 14 residues. As DNA, the CDR3 is TGTGCCAGCTCACAGAAACAGGCGAATGCGGCCCAGTACTTC. Translation gives CASSQKQANAAQYF.

The V gene is TRBV19, the J gene TRBJ2-1; the D is unclear. The CDR3 length is 18 residues. V lost 3 bases to trimming and J lost 0 bases, with 18 bases between them. Germline V CDR1 and CDR2: LNHDA, SQIVND (reference sequence). In nucleotides, the CDR3 is TGTGCCAGTAGTATGGCTGGAATGTTGTCTAGCTCCTACAATGAGCAGTTCTTC. Protein sequence: CASSMAGMLSSSYNEQFF.

The chain uses TRBV2 and TRBJ2-7, with 8 bases matching TRBD1. The CDR3 spans 13 residues. The V segment lost 3 bases and the J segment 9 bases; nucleotides outside the gene matches: 7. Germline-derived CDR1 and CDR2 are SNHLY and FYNNEI. CDR3 region: CASSDGTGFVQYF. DNA for the CDR3: TGTGCCAGCAGTGACGGGACAGGCTTCGTGCAGTACTTC.

The chain is built from TRBV2 and TRBJ2-1, with 9 bases that match TRBD2. Germline assignment: CDR1 SNHLY and CDR2 FYNNEI. V trimming: 8 bases; J trimming: 15 bases; junction bases outside the gene matches: 14. The CDR3 has 13 amino acids. The CDR3 sequence: CASDMGRGGSPFF. For the CDR3, the DNA is TGTGCCAGCGATATGGGGCGGGGGGGTTCCCCGTTCTTC.

The chain uses TRBV30 and TRBJ1-6; 8 nucleotides align to TRBD1. The germline V gene encodes CDR1 GTSNPN and CDR2 SVGIG (reference sequence). The CDR3 consists of 14 residues. The junction had 4 bases not matched to a gene; V was cut back by 0 bases and J by 9 bases. The CDR3 DNA reads TGTGCCTGGAGTGTGGACAGGGTTGCTTCACCCCTCCACTTT. This sequence encodes CAWSVDRVASPLHF.

V usage is TRBV7-3 and J usage is TRBJ2-7; 8 positions agree with TRBD2. CDR1 is SGHTA and CDR2 is FQGTGA in the germline V gene. The CDR3 runs 15 residues. J lost 6 bases, V lost 2 bases, and 9 bases had no gene match. CDR3 sequence (DNA): TGTGCCAGCAGCTTAGTCGGGACTAGGACGAGCGAGCAGTACTTC. Amino acid sequence: CASSLVGTRTSEQYF.

This chain joins TRBV21-1 and TRBJ1-2; the D segment call TRBD1 is taken from the table without a DNA check. TRBV21-1 represents a pseudogene. CDR3 length: 13 residues. The CDR3, as DNA: TGTGCCAGCAGACAGGACAGGGGCTATGGCTACACCTTC. Its translation: CASRQDRGYGYTF.

This chain uses TRBV12-5 with TRBJ2-6; 7 positions agree with TRBD2. The CDR3 extends over 15 amino acids. In germline, CDR1 is LGHNT, CDR2 FRNRAP. Losses at the gene ends were 6 bases for V and 0 bases for J; bases not matched to a gene: 2. CDR3 loop: CASGPGGSGANVLTF. The CDR3 DNA reads TGTGCTAGTGGACCGGGGGGCTCTGGGGCCAACGTCCTGACTTTC. Together with reference TRBV12-5 and TRBJ2-6, the CDR3 gives the full variable domain: DARVTQTPRHKVTEMGQEVTMRCQPILGHNTVFWYRQTMMQGLELLAYFRNRAPLDDSGMPKDRFSAEMPDATLATLKIQPSEPRDSAVYFCASGPGGSGANVLTFGAGSRLTVL.

In this sample, this clone turned up once. The chain couples TRBV11-3 to TRBJ2-7, with 8 bases fitting TRBD2. Trimming at V came to 5 bases and at J to 0 bases, leaving 9 bases not matched to a gene. Germline V gives CDR1 SGHNT, CDR2 YENEEA. The CDR3 sequence is 16 residues long. The DNA of the CDR3 is TGTGCCAGCAGCCCCATGGGACTAGGCGACTCCTACGAGCAGTACTTC. This gives the protein CASSPMGLGDSYEQYF.

The chain combines TRBV4-2 with TRBJ2-7; possible D gene TRBD1, 5 bases. CDR3 length: 16 residues. The germline V gene has CDR1 LGHNA and CDR2 YNFKEQ. Trimming stripped 1 base from V and 1 base from J, with 14 bases between. This CDR3 reads CASSQGLRGGSYEQYF. The DNA of the CDR3 is TGTGCCAGCAGCCAAGGCCTAAGGGGCGGATCCTACGAGCAGTACTTC.

Only one count was recorded for this clone. The chain employs TRBV19 and TRBJ1-6; D may be TRBD1 (5 bases). V was shortened by 9 bases and J by 7 bases, with 13 bases between the two germline ends. CDR3 length: 13 residues. CDR1 is LNHDA and CDR2 is SQIVND in the germline V gene (reference sequence). CDR3 protein: CASRAGKNSPLHF. The CDR3 DNA sequence: TGTGCCAGCCGCGCAGGGAAGAATTCACCCCTCCACTTT.

In its sample, this clone was seen a few times. J is TRBJ1-4 and V is TRBV19; 7 nucleotides align to TRBD1. Germline V CDR1 and CDR2: LNHDA, SQIVND (reference sequence). V trimming: 8 bases; J trimming: 4 bases; junction bases outside the gene matches: 7. This CDR3 has 14 residues. CDR3 in DNA: TGTGCCAGTCGGAGGGGGCTCCTTAATGAAAAACTGTTTTTT. Translated: CASRRGLLNEKLFF. The whole variable domain, remainder taken from reference TRBV19 and TRBJ1-4, is DGGITQSPKYLFRKEGQNVTLSCEQNLNHDAMYWYRQDPGQGLRLIYYSQIVNDFQKGDIAEGYSVSREKKESFPLTVTSAQKNPTAFYLCASRRGLLNEKLFFGSGTQLSVL.

The J gene is TRBJ1-5, the V gene TRBV5-4; no definite D call. CDR3 size: 13 residues. In germline, CDR1 is SGHNT, CDR2 YYREEE (reference sequence). The V and J ends lost 4 bases and 2 bases respectively, with 7 bases between them. This chain's CDR3 is CASSPGGNQPQHF. DNA of the CDR3: TGTGCCAGCAGCCCCGGGGGCAATCAGCCCCAGCATTTT. The whole variable domain, remainder taken from reference TRBV5-4 and TRBJ1-5, is ETGVTQSPTHLIKTRGQQVTLRCSSQSGHNTVSWYQQALGQGPQFIFQYYREEENGRGNFPPRFSGLQFPNYSSELNVNALELDDSALYLCASSPGGNQPQHFGDGTRLSIL.

This rearrangement joins TRBV18 to TRBJ1-2; a possible D gene is TRBD1 (6 bases). Between the trimmed V and J ends, which lost 4 bases and 0 bases, there was a span of 9 bases. CDR1 is KGHSH and CDR2 is LQKENI in the germline V gene. The CDR3 is 14 residues long. The CDR3 loop reads CASSQDSANYGYTF. The CDR3 nucleotides are TGTGCCAGCTCACAGGACAGTGCTAACTATGGCTACACCTTC.